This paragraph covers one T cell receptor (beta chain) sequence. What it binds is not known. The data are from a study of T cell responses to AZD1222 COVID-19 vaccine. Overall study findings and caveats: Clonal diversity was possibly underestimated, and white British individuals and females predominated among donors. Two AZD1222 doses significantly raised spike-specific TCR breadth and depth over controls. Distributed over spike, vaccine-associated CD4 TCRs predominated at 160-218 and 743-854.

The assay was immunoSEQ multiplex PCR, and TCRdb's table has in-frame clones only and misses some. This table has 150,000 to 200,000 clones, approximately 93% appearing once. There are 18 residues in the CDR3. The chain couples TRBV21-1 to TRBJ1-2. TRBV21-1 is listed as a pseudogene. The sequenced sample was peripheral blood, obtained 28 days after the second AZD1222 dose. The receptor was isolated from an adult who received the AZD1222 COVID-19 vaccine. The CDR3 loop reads CASSTPGTPPPSNYGYTF. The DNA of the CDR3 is TGTGCCAGCAGCACTCCTGGGACCCCGCCTCCCTCTAACTATGGCTACACCTTC.